The table lists the clone carrying this TCR beta chain with many counts. No antigen is known for it. The record originates from a study of metastatic and nonmetastatic thyroid tumors. Per the original data handling: For papillary thyroid cancer, a distant-metastasis classifier was constructed from CDR3 differences observed across clinicopathological groups. MiXCR reprocessed the PCR reads for TCRdb. What appears here as the V and J calls and clone size reflects TCRdb's work, not the paper's. The sample shows 20,000 to 30,000 clones, about an eighth of them seen only once. Nobody among the patients had been given any treatment before thyroid surgery. Germline V lookup: CDR1 MNHNS, CDR2 SASEGT. The CDR3 is 14 amino acids. V dropped 8 bases and J dropped 3 bases, with 14 bases sitting between them. Whole-study findings and limits: It was reportedly found that TCR beta diversity was significantly higher in malignant thyroid tumors than in benign nodules, a difference seen in both blood and tumor samples.

The rearrangement uses TRBV6-1 and TRBJ2-4; TRBD2 is a possible D gene (7 bases). This TCR derives from a female donor with papillary thyroid cancer or a benign thyroid nodule (not recorded which). Some clones in this sample may be carry-over from other donors' samples. Sequencing was done on a sample of blood. The DNA for the CDR3 is TGTGCCAGCTCCCAGGGGACTATCAAAAACATTCAGTACTTC. Residues: CASSQGTIKNIQYF.